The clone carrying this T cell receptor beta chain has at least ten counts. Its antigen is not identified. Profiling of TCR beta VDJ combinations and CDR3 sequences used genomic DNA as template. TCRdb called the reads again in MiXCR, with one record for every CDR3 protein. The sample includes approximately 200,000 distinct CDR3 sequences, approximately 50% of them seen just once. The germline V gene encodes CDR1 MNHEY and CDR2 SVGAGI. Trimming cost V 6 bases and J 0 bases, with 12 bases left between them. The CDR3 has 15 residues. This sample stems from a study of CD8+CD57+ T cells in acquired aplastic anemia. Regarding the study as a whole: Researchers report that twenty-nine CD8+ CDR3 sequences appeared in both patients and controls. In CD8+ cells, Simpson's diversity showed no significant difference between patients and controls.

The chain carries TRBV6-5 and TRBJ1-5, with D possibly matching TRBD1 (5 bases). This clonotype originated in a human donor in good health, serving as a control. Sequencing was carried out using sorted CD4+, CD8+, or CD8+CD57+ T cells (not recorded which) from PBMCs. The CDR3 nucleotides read TGTGCCAGCAGACCTCAGGGAAATAGCAATCAGCCCCAGCATTTT. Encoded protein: CASRPQGNSNQPQHF.